These 28 T cell receptor beta chains were sequenced from one sample in a study of blood T cells in healthy people across ages. The authors ran a second PCR of roughly 7 to 11 cycles using a sample-barcoded 5' primer and a J-beta primer mix. MiXCR, run by TCRdb on the 5' RACE reads, gives a single entry per CDR3 protein. The table has roughly 1.5 million distinct CDR3 sequences, around 40% seen once. The sample comprised blood. The receptors originated from a woman under 30 in good health.

This clonotype was recorded a few times. The genes are TRBV3-1 and TRBJ2-3, with TRBD1 matching over 8 bases. CDR1 and CDR2 (germline): LGHDT, YNNKEL (reference sequence). Unmatched junction bases numbered 5, after V lost 6 bases and J lost 3 bases. The CDR3 spans 14 residues. The CDR3 bases are TGTGCCAGCAGGCTGGACAGGGAGACAGATACGCAGTATTTT. Translating gives CASRLDRETDTQYF.

CDR3 nucleotides: TGTGCCAGCAGCCTAAGGGCAGGGGGCGTCACTGAAGCTTTCTTT. Protein: CASSLRAGGVTEAFF. The genes are TRBV7-9 and TRBJ1-1, with 8 bases lining up with TRBD1. The CDR3 is 15 residues long. The trim removed 5 bases at V and 4 bases at J, leaving 9 bases unmatched. CDR1 and CDR2 (germline): SEHNR, FQNEAQ (reference sequence).

For this clonotype: A read error may produce the germline difference seen at one junction end. V is TRBV25-1 and J is TRBJ2-3; D remains unclear. The CDR3 sequence is 17 residues long. CDR1 and CDR2 from the germline V gene are MGHDK and SYGVNS. The CDR3 coding sequence is TGTGCCAGCAATGAATCCCGTATCGACCGTAGCACAGATACGCAGTATTTT. Its protein is CASNESRIDRSTDTQYF.

The sample holds a few counts of this clonotype. This sequence joins TRBV12-3 or TRBV12-4 and TRBJ2-3, with 7 bases that match TRBD2. The CDR3 runs 13 residues. V trimming: 5 bases; J trimming: 5 bases; junction bases outside the gene matches: 4. The chain's CDR3 is CASSAGGLDTQYF. For the CDR3, the DNA is TGTGCCAGCAGTGCCGGGGGGTTAGATACGCAGTATTTT.

The gene calls are TRBV27 and TRBJ2-1; D may be TRBD1 (7 bases). This CDR3 contains 13 residues. Trimming stripped 5 bases from V and 8 bases from J, with 13 bases between. Germline CDR1 is MNHEY and CDR2 is SMNVEV (reference sequence). CDR3 sequence: CASSIRGVDEQFF. In nucleotides, the CDR3 is TGTGCCAGCAGTATCAGGGGGGTCGATGAGCAGTTCTTC.

The rearrangement joins TRBV24-1 to TRBJ2-5; possibly TRBD1 for D (7 bases). The V gene lost 3 bases and the J gene lost 11 bases, with 24 bases spanning the gap. Germline values: CDR1 KGHDR, CDR2 SFDVKD. The CDR3 is 16 amino acids. Here the CDR3 DNA reads TGTGCCACCAGTGATGCGGGACAGACCTTAAACAATGAGCAGTACTTC. This translates into CATSDAGQTLNNEQYF.

In regard to this clonotype: The junction and the germline gene differ at one end; a read error may be behind it. The V and J genes are TRBV4-3 and TRBJ2-1, with TRBD2 matching over 12 bases. CDR3 length: 17 amino acids. The germline gives CDR1 LGHNA, CDR2 YSLEER. CDR3 sequence reads: CASSQTLAGGPYDEQFF. For the CDR3, the DNA is TGCGCCAGCAGCCAAACACTAGCGGGAGGTCCCTACGATGAGCAGTTCTTC.

The sample holds a few counts of this clonotype. The chain carries TRBV5-1 and TRBJ2-7; maybe TRBD2 (6 bases). TRBJ2-5 matches the DNA end more closely, so the J call is doubtful. The germline V gene has CDR1 SGHRS and CDR2 YFSETQ. This CDR3 contains 14 residues. The CDR3 loop reads CASSSGTWVETQYF. CDR3 bases: TGCGCCAGCAGCTCCGGGACTTGGGTAGAGACCCAGTACTTC.

The CDR3 DNA is TGCGCCAGCAGCTTGGACAGGGGGAGAGACCTGCGCACTGAAGCTTTCTTT. Amino acids: CASSLDRGRDLRTEAFF. The genes are TRBV5-1 and TRBJ1-1, with 8 positions matching TRBD1. Germline CDR1 is SGHRS and CDR2 is YFSETQ. V trimming: 0 bases; J trimming: 4 bases; junction bases outside the gene matches: 11. This CDR3 is built from 17 residues.

The V call is TRBV4-1, the J call TRBJ2-4; D uncertain. Looked up from germline, CDR1 is MGHRA and CDR2 is YSYEKL. The CDR3 runs to 15 residues. The V and J ends lost 0 bases and 11 bases respectively, with 17 bases between them. The CDR3: CASSQEYPVVLVQYF. In DNA, the CDR3 is TGCGCCAGCAGCCAAGAATATCCGGTCGTCCTGGTTCAGTACTTC.

The chain joins TRBV7-6 to TRBJ1-1, with a weak D call TRBD1 (5 bases). CDR3 size: 15 residues. Germline V gene sequence: CDR1 SGHVS, CDR2 FNYEAQ. The V gene lost 5 bases and the J gene lost 0 bases, with 13 bases spanning the gap. The CDR3 coding sequence is TGTGCCAGCAGCCCAGTACGGGGCATGAACACTGAAGCTTTCTTT. Residues: CASSPVRGMNTEAFF.

The sample holds a few counts of this clonotype. This rearrangement joins TRBV4-1 to TRBJ1-6; D perhaps matches TRBD1 (5 bases). Trimming took 0 bases from V and 3 from J, leaving 9 bases between them. The CDR3 is 16 residues long. Germline CDR1 and CDR2: MGHRA and YSYEKL. The CDR3 loop reads CASSQEGADYNSPLHF. In DNA form, the CDR3 reads TGCGCCAGCAGCCAAGAAGGGGCGGACTATAATTCACCCCTCCACTTT.

The chain is built from TRBV6-1 and TRBJ2-1; D is possibly TRBD1 (5 bases). Germline assignment: CDR1 MNHNS and CDR2 SASEGT. The V gene lost 7 bases and the J gene lost 6 bases, with 16 bases spanning the gap. The CDR3 has 14 amino acids. CDR3 in DNA: TGTGCCAGCACCATAGACCAAAGGGGCAATGAGCAGTTCTTC. Translated: CASTIDQRGNEQFF.

V and J are TRBV4-3 and TRBJ2-2; D ambiguous. The CDR3 consists of 14 residues. Between the trimmed V and J ends, which lost 1 base and 8 bases, there was a span of 11 bases. CDR1 LGHNA and CDR2 YSLEER come from the germline V gene. The CDR3 DNA follows: TGCGCCAGCAGCCAAGTGGTCCCACCTGGGGAGCTGTTTTTT. This sequence encodes CASSQVVPPGELFF.

The table lists this clonotype with a few counts. The chain employs TRBV14 and TRBJ2-3; D gene uncertain. Germline CDR1 and CDR2: SGHDN and FVKESK. The germline V and J ends were trimmed by 0 bases and 14 bases, with 18 bases remaining between them. CDR3 length: 14 amino acids. CDR3: CASSQDYNSAELYF. The CDR3 DNA sequence: TGTGCCAGCAGCCAAGATTACAACTCGGCCGAATTGTATTTT.

This clonotype was found a few times. The rearrangement links TRBV4-1 to TRBJ2-2, with unresolved D. This CDR3 is built from 15 residues. The germline CDR1 and CDR2 sequences are MGHRA and YSYEKL. V was cut by 1 base and J by 1 base, with 7 bases left in between. The CDR3 here is CASSQVGMNTGELFF. CDR3 DNA: TGCGCCAGCAGCCAAGTTGGTATGAACACCGGGGAGCTGTTTTTT.

This clonotype has a handful of counts. This chain connects TRBV28 to TRBJ1-5, with TRBD1 matching over 7 bases. The CDR3 sequence is 15 residues long. The V segment lost 6 bases and the J segment 4 bases; nucleotides outside the gene matches: 9. CDR1 is MDHEN, CDR2 SYDVKM, per germline. Here the CDR3 reads CASSDFRGGNQPQHF. The CDR3 bases are TGTGCCAGCAGCGACTTCAGGGGGGGAAATCAGCCCCAGCATTTT.

The V and J genes are TRBV24-1 and TRBJ2-1; 14 bases are shared with TRBD2. J was trimmed by 2 bases and V by 4 bases; bases with no gene match: 6. Germline assignment: CDR1 KGHDR and CDR2 SFDVKD. There are 18 residues in the CDR3. CDR3 residues: CATSDSGTSGSAYNEQFF. As DNA, the CDR3 is TGTGCCACCAGTGACTCGGGGACTAGCGGGAGCGCCTACAATGAGCAGTTCTTC.

This clonotype was observed a few times. V gene TRBV7-2 combines with J gene TRBJ1-6; D not resolved. The CDR3 extends over 15 amino acids. V lost 5 bases and J lost 0, with 8 bases in between. Per the germline V gene, CDR1 is SGHTA and CDR2 is FQGNSA. CDR3 loop: CASSPASSYNSPLHF. The DNA for the CDR3 is TGTGCCAGCAGCCCGGCCTCCTCCTATAATTCACCCCTCCACTTT.

The rearrangement links TRBV2 to TRBJ1-1; a weak D match, TRBD1 (6 bases). CDR1 SNHLY and CDR2 FYNNEI come from the germline V gene. The CDR3 spans 15 residues. V was pared by 6 bases and J by 1 base, with 15 bases between. CDR3 sequence: CASRGPGHQNTEAFF. The CDR3 coding sequence is TGTGCCAGCAGGGGCCCGGGACATCAGAACACTGAAGCTTTCTTT.

This clonotype has a handful of counts. The chain uses TRBV5-6 and TRBJ2-1; either TRBD1 or TRBD2 may supply D (6 bases each). With 1 base removed from V and 6 bases from J, the gap between germline ends came to 11 bases. The CDR3 covers 14 residues. Germline V gene sequence: CDR1 SGHDT, CDR2 YYEEEE. CDR3 residues: CASSLPGGLNEQFF. CDR3 coding DNA: TGTGCCAGCAGCTTGCCCGGGGGCCTCAATGAGCAGTTCTTC.

This clonotype was counted ten times or more. The CDR3 is CASSNGLAGNTDTQYF. CDR3 nucleotides: TGTGCCAGCAGCAATGGACTAGCGGGGAACACAGATACGCAGTATTTT. The genes are TRBV7-2 and TRBJ2-3, with 12 nucleotides matching TRBD2. J was trimmed by 2 bases and V by 5 bases; bases with no gene match: 5. The CDR3 length is 16 residues. Germline V gives CDR1 SGHTA, CDR2 FQGNSA.

The sample holds many counts of this clonotype. The rearrangement uses TRBV13 and TRBJ2-1; no firm D call. The germline V gene has CDR1 PRHDT and CDR2 FYEKMQ (reference sequence). The V end was cut by 5 bases, the J end by 2 bases, with 10 bases between. The CDR3 consists of 14 residues. The chain's CDR3 is CASSRAFTYNEQFF. The DNA of the CDR3 is TGTGCCAGCAGCCGAGCGTTTACCTACAATGAGCAGTTCTTC.

In its sample, this clonotype was seen a few times. The rearrangement uses TRBV7-8 and TRBJ2-1, with 11 positions matching TRBD2. This CDR3 is built from 15 residues. With V trimmed by 0 bases and J by 12 bases, 7 bases remained unmatched. In germline, CDR1 is SGHVS, CDR2 FQNEAQ. The CDR3 DNA reads TGTGCCAGCAGCTTAGCTAGCGGGGGGGCACGCTTGCAGTTCTTC. Its translation: CASSLASGGARLQFF.

This clonotype appeared a few times. The CDR3 protein is CATKGPGDTQYF. The DNA of the CDR3 is TGTGCCACCAAAGGCCCCGGGGATACGCAGTATTTT. This rearrangement joins TRBV6-2 or TRBV6-3 to TRBJ2-3; D not resolved. The V gene's germline CDR1 is MNHEY and CDR2 SVGEGT. V was trimmed by 10 bases and J by 6 bases, leaving 14 bases between them. The CDR3 runs 12 residues.

This clonotype was recorded a few times. This chain uses TRBV4-2 with TRBJ1-1; weak D call: TRBD1 (5 bases). CDR3 length: 14 residues. V was cut by 0 bases and J by 4 bases, with 9 bases left in between. Looked up from germline, CDR1 is LGHNA and CDR2 is YNFKEQ. CDR3 coding DNA: TGTGCCAGCAGCCAAGAGATTAGGGGCACTGAAGCTTTCTTT. Amino acid sequence: CASSQEIRGTEAFF.

The rearrangement links TRBV20-1 to TRBJ2-4; D perhaps matches TRBD2 (5 bases). The J call is doubtful: the DNA matches TRBJ2-7 better. From germline, CDR1 is DFQATT and CDR2 SNEGSKA (reference sequence). This CDR3 has 13 residues. DNA of the CDR3: TGCAGTGCTTTAAGGACGGCGGGCTACGAGCAGTACTTC. It is translated as CSALRTAGYEQYF.

V usage is TRBV27 and J usage is TRBJ2-1; the D gene is possibly TRBD2 (5 bases). Germline loops: CDR1 MNHEY, CDR2 SMNVEV (reference sequence). Trimming removed 6 bases at V and 6 bases at J, with 9 bases between. This CDR3 region has 12 residues. CDR3 in amino acids: CASRSEVNEQFF. The CDR3 DNA reads as TGTGCCAGCAGGTCGGAGGTCAATGAGCAGTTCTTC.